The sequence of this TCR beta chain was determined in a study of Ad26.COV2.S vaccination and SARS-CoV-2 variants. Study as a whole: By the intramuscular route, Ad26.COV2.S was given once, or twice 56 days apart. Study results and limitations: Analyses of TCR breadth and depth may have underestimated total T cell responses. Those who received vaccine or placebo ended up with similar non-spike TCR breadth.

With regard to this clone: Its antigen is unknown.

The protocol was immunoSEQ multiplex PCR, while the TCRdb copy is restricted to in-frame clones and leaves out a portion. Altogether roughly 320,000 clones are present, roughly 84% being singletons, with the ten largest covering less than 2%. Germline CDR1 reads SGHNT; CDR2 reads YYREEE (reference sequence). Between the trimmed V and J ends, which lost 4 bases and 1 base, there was a span of 18 bases. The CDR3 runs to 16 residues. Documented treatment: 15 to 20 received Ad26.COV2.S at low or high dose, single or two shots; about five received placebo; per-sample allocation not given. Sampling was done on day 63 after the first vaccine or placebo injection. An Ad26 vector expressing Wuhan-strain SARS-CoV-2 spike constituted the vaccine.

This receptor was taken from a person aged 18 to 65 who received the Ad26.COV2.S COVID-19 vaccine or a placebo. The material was peripheral blood, obtained in a trial of Ad26.COV2.S vaccine versus placebo. The chain has TRBV5-4 and TRBJ2-7; D perhaps matches TRBD2 (7 bases). CDR3: CASSGTNRDGSYEQYF. Here the CDR3 DNA reads TGTGCCAGCAGCGGGACTAACAGGGACGGATCCTACGAGCAGTACTTC.